This T cell receptor beta chain was identified during a study of blood T cell repertoires in COVID-19. Original handling: Amplification with reference gene primers provided the estimates of nucleated cell counts. Only in-frame clones appear in the TCRdb table, and some are missing; sequencing was by immunoSEQ multiplex PCR. The DNA was the basis for D and trimming; V, J and clone size are from that table. The sample carries about 310,000 clones, about 91% recorded once. The CDR3 is 14 amino acids. Germline V gene data show CDR1 as MDHEN and CDR2 as SYDVKM. Deletions cut 10 bases from V and 0 bases from J, with 12 bases between.

The TCR sequence derives from a woman in her forties who had recovered from COVID-19. Sequences were obtained from PBMCs or T cells enriched from blood (not recorded which). The J gene is TRBJ2-2, the V gene TRBV28, with D perhaps TRBD1 (6 bases). CDR3 in amino acids: CAIPGTPNTGELFF. Here the CDR3 DNA reads TGTGCCATCCCTGGGACACCGAACACCGGGGAGCTGTTTTTT.